This T cell receptor (beta chain) came from a study of cytomegalovirus exposure and HLA in healthy donors. Remarks on this clone: Its antigen is not identified.

The primer mix had 60 Vbeta and 13 Jbeta primers. Measured with immunoSEQ multiplex PCR; TCRdb has only the in-frame clones, and not every one. This sample has 100,000 to 150,000 clones, with less than 80% found just once. Study-wide results and caveats: TCR sequences were mostly rare, though some public TCRs occurred in many donors. The authors excluded some V segments, including TRBV6-2 and TRBV6-3, as indistinguishable. The listing of fewer than 200 TCR beta chains classed them as cytomegalovirus-associated.

The CDR3 is 14 residues long. Germline V gene sequence: CDR1 MNHEY, CDR2 SMNVEV (reference sequence). V lost 6 bases and J lost 5, with 17 bases in between. This rearrangement joins TRBV27 to TRBJ2-7; TRBD1 is a possible D gene (6 bases). This TCR was recovered from a woman aged 50 to 65 in good health and CMV-seronegative. Sample: PBMCs. The CDR3 DNA follows: TGTGCCAGCAGGGGGGACACAGGGCTTCACGAGCAGTACTTC. Translated, it gives CASRGDTGLHEQYF.